The rows below give T cell receptor beta chains drawn from one sample of a study of T-cell reconstitution after alpha-beta-depleted transplantation in children. TCRdb re-called the PCR reads through MiXCR, storing one row per CDR3 protein. The sample gives about 900,000 distinct CDR3 sequences, around 30% of which show up once; over 25% is in the top ten. The input for sequencing was PBMCs, mostly from graft donor cells, taken 360 days after TCRalphabeta/CD19-depleted stem cell transplant. These receptors all stem from a boy less than two years old who had a stem cell transplant for SCID, so the T cells may come from the graft donor. Both conserved end residues are trimmed from each CDR3.

V gene | CDR3 protein
TRBV28 | ASSLSPPKPANYGYT
TRBV12-3/TRBV12-4 | ASSQGGRVAETQY
TRBV15 | ATSATGTGGYEQY
TRBV28 | ASSPWALGPFFYEQY
TRBV6-1 | ASRPQRGASTDTQY
TRBV4-3 | ASSQGQEGVGGYT
TRBV7-6 | ASSIGLGVDTQY
TRBV10-3 | AISDPPTVNEQF
TRBV4-1 | ASSRDFGQGAYEQY
TRBV4-1 | ASSQGIASERDEQY
TRBV5-1 | ASSFHSGTKTDTQY
TRBV6-1 | ASSQTGALSGANVLT
TRBV7-7 | ASSPDSAVQETQY
TRBV5-6 | ASSLESSYSTDTQY
TRBV4-2 | ASSQEPGFSYEQY
TRBV5-1 | ASSLGGRSPSTDTQY
TRBV4-1 | ASSQEGTGGREQY
TRBV2 | ASSEGLREQY
TRBV12-3/TRBV12-4 | ASSPGGGSQY
TRBV12-3/TRBV12-4 | ASSHPNRAPYEQY
TRBV12-3/TRBV12-4 | ASTPDTLSYEQY
TRBV6-2/TRBV6-3 | ASSYAASSGNTIY
TRBV28 | ASRTTGTENTEAF
TRBV5-1 | ASSLGRDRRSSYNEQF
TRBV28 | ASNTRYSYNEQF
TRBV20-1 | SASPEQGRGQPQH
TRBV20-1 | SARPGATDTQY
TRBV20-1 | SATTDTGGLSETQY
TRBV4-1 | ASSQLGLLGDGEQF
TRBV9 | ASSAWDSHWDTGELF
TRBV6-5 | ASSYSVSGGKFSGANVLT
TRBV7-9 | ASSYQYNEQF
TRBV21-1 | ASITMGLRGEQY
TRBV12-3/TRBV12-4 | ASSSDGDTLQF
TRBV10-2 | ASSDSGRSYEQY
TRBV7-6 | ASSHGRKTDTQY